The rows below give T cell receptor beta chains drawn from one sample of a study of cytomegalovirus exposure and HLA in healthy donors. Data came from immunoSEQ multiplex PCR; TCRdb stores just in-frame clones and leaves some out. The sample includes about 150,000 clones, roughly 84% seen only once; the top ten take about 2.6%. Sequenced sample: PBMCs. The receptors were sampled from a boy aged 2 to 10 in good health and CMV-seronegative. The CDR3 runs from the conserved cysteine through the conserved F or W. The order of the fields is clone size, D gene, J gene, V gene, CDR3 protein, CDR3 DNA. D genes are given only for firm matches. Not all rows give a size; the values are once, few, many and, for expanded clones, a class.

clone_size: -
d_call: -
j_call: TRBJ2-1
v_call: TRBV4-3
cdr3_aa: CASSQDSGGYNEQFF
cdr3_nt: TGCGCCAGCAGCCAAGATAGTGGCGGTTACAATGAGCAGTTCTTC

clone_size: -
d_call: -
j_call: TRBJ1-2
v_call: TRBV5-6
cdr3_aa: CASSLPPQGPTGGYTF
cdr3_nt: TGTGCCAGCAGCTTACCTCCACAGGGCCCCACGGGCGGCTACACCTTC

clone_size: -
d_call: -
j_call: TRBJ2-3
v_call: TRBV5-8
cdr3_aa: CASSLALGRTDTQYF
cdr3_nt: TGTGCCAGCAGCTTGGCCTTGGGGCGCACAGATACGCAGTATTTT

clone_size: -
d_call: TRBD2
j_call: TRBJ2-2
v_call: TRBV9
cdr3_aa: CASTGGLAGPGELFF
cdr3_nt: TGTGCCAGCACCGGAGGACTAGCGGGACCCGGGGAGCTGTTTTTT

clone_size: -
d_call: TRBD1
j_call: TRBJ1-6
v_call: TRBV30
cdr3_aa: CAWSVGGQSYNSPLHF
cdr3_nt: TGTGCCTGGAGTGTTGGGGGACAGAGCTATAATTCACCCCTCCACTTT

clone_size: -
d_call: TRBD2
j_call: TRBJ2-1
v_call: TRBV4-3
cdr3_aa: CASSQHKTSGEYNEQFF
cdr3_nt: TGCGCCAGCAGCCAACACAAAACTAGCGGGGAATACAATGAGCAGTTCTTC

clone_size: -
d_call: TRBD2
j_call: TRBJ2-5
v_call: TRBV4-1
cdr3_aa: CASSQPKGLAQETQYF
cdr3_nt: TGCGCCAGCAGCCAACCCAAGGGACTAGCGCAGGAGACCCAATACTTC

clone_size: -
d_call: TRBD2
j_call: TRBJ2-3
v_call: TRBV5-1
cdr3_aa: CASSLSGKRGDTQYF
cdr3_nt: TGCGCCAGCAGCCTTAGCGGGAAAAGGGGAGATACGCAGTATTTT

clone_size: -
d_call: -
j_call: TRBJ2-3
v_call: TRBV19
cdr3_aa: CASSTGDTQYF
cdr3_nt: TGTGCCAGTAGTACGGGAGATACGCAGTATTTT

clone_size: few
d_call: -
j_call: TRBJ1-1
v_call: TRBV7-9
cdr3_aa: CSSSRGGDGSEAFF
cdr3_nt: TGTTCCAGCAGTCGGGGAGGGGATGGAAGTGAAGCTTTCTTT

clone_size: -
d_call: TRBD2
j_call: TRBJ2-3
v_call: TRBV7-9
cdr3_aa: CASSSQRGFGTDTQYF
cdr3_nt: TGTGCCAGCAGCTCCCAGCGGGGGTTCGGAACAGATACGCAGTATTTT

clone_size: -
d_call: -
j_call: TRBJ1-1
v_call: TRBV7-3
cdr3_aa: CASSLGPTTEAFF
cdr3_nt: TGTGCCAGCAGCTTGGGGCCTACCACTGAAGCTTTCTTT

clone_size: -
d_call: -
j_call: TRBJ2-4
v_call: TRBV5-1
cdr3_aa: CASSLLGGAKNIQYF
cdr3_nt: TGCGCCAGCAGCTTGTTGGGGGGAGCCAAAAACATTCAGTACTTC